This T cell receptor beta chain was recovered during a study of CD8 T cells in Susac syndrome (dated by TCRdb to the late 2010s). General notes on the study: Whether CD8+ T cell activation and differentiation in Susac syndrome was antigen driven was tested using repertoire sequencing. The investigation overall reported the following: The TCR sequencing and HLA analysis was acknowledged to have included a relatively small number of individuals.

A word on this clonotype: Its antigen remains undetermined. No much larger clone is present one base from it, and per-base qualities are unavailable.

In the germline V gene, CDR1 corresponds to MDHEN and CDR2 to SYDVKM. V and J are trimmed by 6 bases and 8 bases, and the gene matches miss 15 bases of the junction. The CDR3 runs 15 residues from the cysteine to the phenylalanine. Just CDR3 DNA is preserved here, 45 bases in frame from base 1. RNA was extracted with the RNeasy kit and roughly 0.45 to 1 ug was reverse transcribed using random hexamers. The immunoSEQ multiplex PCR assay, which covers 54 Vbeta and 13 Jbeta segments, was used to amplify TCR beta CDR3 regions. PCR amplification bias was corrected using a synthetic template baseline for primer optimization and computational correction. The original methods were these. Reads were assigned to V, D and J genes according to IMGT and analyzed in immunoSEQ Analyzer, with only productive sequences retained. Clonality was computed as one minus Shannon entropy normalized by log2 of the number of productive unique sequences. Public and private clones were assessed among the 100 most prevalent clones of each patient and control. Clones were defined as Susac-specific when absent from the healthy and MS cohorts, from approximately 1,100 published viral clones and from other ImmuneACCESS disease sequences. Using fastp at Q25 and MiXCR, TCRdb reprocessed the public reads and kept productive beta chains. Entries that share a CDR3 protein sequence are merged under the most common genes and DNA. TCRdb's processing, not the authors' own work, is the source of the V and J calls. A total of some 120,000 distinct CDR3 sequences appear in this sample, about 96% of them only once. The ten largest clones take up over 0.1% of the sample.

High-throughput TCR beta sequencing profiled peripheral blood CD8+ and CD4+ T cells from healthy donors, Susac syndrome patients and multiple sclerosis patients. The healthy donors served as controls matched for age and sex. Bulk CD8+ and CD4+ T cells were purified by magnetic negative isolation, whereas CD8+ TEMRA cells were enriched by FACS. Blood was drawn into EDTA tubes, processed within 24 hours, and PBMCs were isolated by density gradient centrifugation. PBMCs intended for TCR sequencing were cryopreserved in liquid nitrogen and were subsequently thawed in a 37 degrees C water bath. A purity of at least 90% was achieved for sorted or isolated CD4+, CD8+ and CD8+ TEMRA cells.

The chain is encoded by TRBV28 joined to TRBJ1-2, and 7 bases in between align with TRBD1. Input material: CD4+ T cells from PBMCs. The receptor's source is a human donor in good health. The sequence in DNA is TGTGCCAGCAGACAATCACAGGGGTTCTCATGGGGCTACACCTTC. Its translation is CASRQSQGFSWGYTF.